This T cell receptor (beta chain) was identified during a study of T cell repertoires in cytomegalovirus infection. Study in general: Shared public TCR beta signatures pointed to both CMV infection and a matching HLA type.

This clonotype has only a few counts. Its antigen is as yet unknown. Findings and limits, study-wide: Ex vivo responses were dominated by HLA-C-restricted CMV-specific TCR beta clonotypes. Cumulative public TCR beta family frequency identified CMV carriers with the relevant HLA.

The CDR3 consists of 15 residues. V lost 3 bases and J lost 6; bases outside the gene matches: 7. CDR1 is MDHEN, CDR2 SYDVKM, per germline. TCRdb ran MiXCR on the reads and lists one entry per CDR3 protein. This table holds just over 300,000 distinct CDR3 sequences, about a sixth found once. The chain uses TRBV28 and TRBJ1-5; 8 positions agree with TRBD1. Sequenced material: PBMCs. The origin of this receptor is a human donor in good health (CMV status not recorded). Some clones in this sample may be carry-over from other donors' samples. CDR3 amino acids: CASSFGDRGAQPQHF. The CDR3 DNA follows: TGTGCCAGCAGTTTTGGCGACAGGGGTGCTCAGCCCCAGCATTTT. The variable domain in full, completed from reference TRBV28 and TRBJ1-5, reads DVKVTQSSRYLVKRTGEKVFLECVQDMDHENMFWYRQDPGLGLRLIYFSYDVKMKEKGDIPEGYSVSREKKERFSLILESASTNQTSMYLCASSFGDRGAQPQHFGDGTRLSIL.